These T cell receptor beta chains were read from a single sample in a study of blood T cell repertoires in COVID-19. The protocol was immunoSEQ multiplex PCR, while the TCRdb copy is restricted to in-frame clones and leaves out a portion. This sample has 55,000 to 80,000 clones, with around 79% found just once. The sequenced sample was peripheral blood. The receptors shown here come from a man between 60 and 75 years old with acute or convalescent COVID-19. CDR3s include the opening cysteine and the closing phenylalanine or tryptophan. The D gene is left open where the match is weak. A clone size is listed for some rows: how often the clone was seen (once, few, many), or a class if it is expanded.

d_gene,v_gene,abundance,j_gene,CDR3aa,CDR3nt
NA,TRBV2,NA,TRBJ1-1,CASSERHRDTEAFF,TGTGCCAGCAGTGAAAGGCACAGGGACACTGAAGCTTTCTTT
NA,TRBV3-1/TRBV3-2,few,TRBJ1-1,CASSPHPPGNTEAFF,TGTGCCAGCAGCCCACATCCCCCAGGAAACACTGAAGCTTTCTTT
TRBD1,TRBV20-1,NA,TRBJ2-3,CSASRGGQGTDTQYF,TGCAGTGCTAGTAGGGGGGGACAGGGGACTGATACGCAGTATTTT
NA,TRBV3-1/TRBV3-2,NA,TRBJ1-4,CASSQDRQAYEKLFF,TGTGCCAGCAGCCAAGACCGCCAGGCTTACGAAAAACTGTTTTTT
NA,TRBV18,NA,TRBJ1-1,CASSPPRGIPNTEAFF,TGTGCCAGCTCACCGCCACGAGGGATTCCGAACACTGAAGCTTTCTTT
NA,TRBV21-1,NA,TRBJ1-2,CASRSLQDPYGYTF,TGTGCCAGCAGGAGTCTACAGGACCCCTATGGCTACACCTTC
TRBD2,TRBV4-2,NA,TRBJ2-1,CASSQETSGSYEQFF,TGTGCCAGCAGCCAAGAGACTAGCGGGAGCTATGAGCAGTTCTTC
NA,TRBV6-5,NA,TRBJ1-5,CASSPNMVRRQPQHF,TGTGCCAGCAGTCCGAATATGGTCAGGCGTCAGCCCCAGCATTTT
NA,TRBV24-1,few,TRBJ2-1,CATSGSRDSSYNEQFF,TGTGCCACCAGTGGTTCACGGGACTCCTCCTACAATGAGCAGTTCTTC
NA,TRBV10-3,NA,TRBJ1-6,CAISDWSSYNSPLHF,TGTGCCATCAGTGACTGGAGCTCCTATAATTCACCCCTCCACTTT
NA,TRBV5-5,NA,TRBJ1-5,CASSSGQSVGNQPQHF,TGTGCCAGCAGCTCCGGACAGTCAGTGGGCAATCAGCCCCAGCATTTT
TRBD2,TRBV30,NA,TRBJ2-4,CAWTSGRKNIQYF,TGTGCCTGGACTAGCGGGAGAAAAAACATTCAGTACTTC
NA,TRBV18,NA,TRBJ1-2,CASSPQIYAGEGYTF,TGTGCCAGCTCACCTCAGATTTATGCAGGGGAAGGCTACACCTTC
NA,TRBV9,NA,TRBJ1-5,CASSASSGSNQPQHF,TGTGCCAGCAGCGCCTCCTCAGGTTCCAATCAGCCCCAGCATTTT
TRBD1,TRBV28,few,TRBJ2-3,CASSSTGTGQDTQYF,TGTGCCAGCAGTTCAACCGGGACAGGTCAAGATACGCAGTATTTT
NA,TRBV5-1,NA,TRBJ2-1,CASSLRGSVGSNEQFF,TGCGCCAGCAGCTTACGGGGTTCAGTCGGTAGCAATGAGCAGTTCTTC
TRBD1,TRBV14,NA,TRBJ2-7,CASSRQGSSSYEQYF,TGTGCCAGCAGCCGACAGGGCTCAAGCTCCTACGAGCAGTACTTC
NA,TRBV7-9,NA,TRBJ1-4,CASTSVEEKLFF,TGTGCCAGCACCTCCGTGGAGGAAAAACTGTTTTTT
NA,TRBV4-3,NA,TRBJ2-7,CASSQDWGTSYEQYF,TGCGCCAGCAGCCAAGATTGGGGGACAAGCTACGAGCAGTACTTC
NA,TRBV28,NA,TRBJ2-1,CASSSPRDLTYNEQFF,TGTGCCAGCAGCAGCCCCCGGGACTTGACCTACAATGAGCAGTTCTTC
NA,TRBV6-5,once,TRBJ2-2,CASSYYGQIGELFF,TGTGCCAGCAGTTACTACGGACAGATCGGGGAGCTGTTTTTT
NA,TRBV5-1,NA,TRBJ1-5,CASSTQDQLGNQPQHF,TGCGCCAGCAGCACACAGGACCAACTGGGCAATCAGCCCCAGCATTTT
NA,TRBV29-1,NA,TRBJ1-2,CSVEDDRSGYTF,TGCAGCGTTGAAGACGACAGGTCAGGCTACACCTTC
NA,TRBV6-5,NA,TRBJ2-3,CASSSSFTDTQYF,TGTGCCAGCAGTTCTTCTTTCACAGATACGCAGTATTTT
NA,TRBV6-5,few,TRBJ1-1,CASSTQPFGEAFF,TGTGCCAGCAGTACACAACCGTTCGGGGAAGCTTTCTTT
TRBD2,TRBV19,NA,TRBJ2-1,CASRDLAGGSYNEQFF,TGTGCCAGTAGGGACTTAGCGGGAGGCTCCTACAATGAGCAGTTCTTC
NA,TRBV14,NA,TRBJ2-7,CASSQATYEQYF,TGTGCCAGCAGCCAGGCCACCTACGAGCAGTACTTC
NA,TRBV2,NA,TRBJ1-5,CASSAWGGTVRNQPQHF,TGTGCCAGCAGCGCATGGGGGGGTACCGTTAGGAATCAGCCCCAGCATTTT